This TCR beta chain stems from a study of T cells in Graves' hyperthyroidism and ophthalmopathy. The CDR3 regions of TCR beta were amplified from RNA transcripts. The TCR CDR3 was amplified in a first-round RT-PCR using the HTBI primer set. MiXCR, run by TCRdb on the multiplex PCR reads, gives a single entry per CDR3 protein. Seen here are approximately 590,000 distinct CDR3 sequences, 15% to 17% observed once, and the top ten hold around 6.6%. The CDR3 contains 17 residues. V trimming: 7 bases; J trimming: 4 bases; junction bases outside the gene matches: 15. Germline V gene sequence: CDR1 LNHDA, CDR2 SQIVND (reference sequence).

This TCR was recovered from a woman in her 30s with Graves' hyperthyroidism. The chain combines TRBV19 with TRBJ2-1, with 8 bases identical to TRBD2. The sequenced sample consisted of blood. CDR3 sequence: CASKAMSGGPPYNEQFF. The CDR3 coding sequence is TGTGCCAGTAAGGCGATGTCGGGAGGGCCCCCATACAATGAGCAGTTCTTC.